These 3 T cell receptor beta chains were all obtained from the same sample, sequenced in a study of T-cell memory formation after mild COVID-19. TCRdb re-called the 5' RACE reads through MiXCR, storing one row per CDR3 protein. Among roughly 150,000 distinct CDR3 sequences, about 14% were seen once, and the ten largest hold about 14%. Sequenced material: PBMCs or a T cell subset sorted from them (not recorded which). All receptors derive from an adult woman who had mild COVID-19 (a few samples of this study predate the infection). Cell type and time point are not known.

V usage is TRBV7-9 and J usage is TRBJ2-1; 7 nucleotides align to TRBD1. With V trimmed by 1 base and J by 6 bases, 9 bases remained unmatched. Germline V gene lookup returns CDR1 SEHNR and CDR2 FQNEAQ (reference sequence). The CDR3 covers 16 residues. CDR3 nucleotides: TGTGCCAGCAGCTTAGGAGGGTACAGGGGTGGCAATGAGCAGTTCTTC. Translating it yields CASSLGGYRGGNEQFF.

The J gene is TRBJ2-2, the V gene TRBV5-1, with 9 positions matching TRBD1. After removal of 0 bases from V and 2 bases from J, the junction contained 14 bases not matched to a gene. Germline CDR1 SGHRS, CDR2 YFSETQ. This CDR3 contains 20 residues. The CDR3 spells CASSLAGLPDRGPNTGELFF. The CDR3 nucleotides are TGCGCCAGCAGCTTGGCCGGACTGCCGGACAGGGGACCTAACACCGGGGAGCTGTTTTTT.

The chain recombines TRBV5-1 with TRBJ2-1; 8 bases are a match to TRBD1. V lost 2 bases and J lost 16; bases outside the gene matches: 5. CDR1 is SGHRS, CDR2 YFSETQ, per germline. There are 11 residues in the CDR3. The CDR3 here is CASSLQGDVFF. In nucleotides, the CDR3 is TGCGCCAGCAGCTTACAGGGGGATGTCTTCTTC.